These T cell receptor beta chains were read from a single sample in a study of blood T cell repertoires in COVID-19. Sequencing used immunoSEQ multiplex PCR; TCRdb keeps in-frame clones, though not all of them. The table shows about 290,000 clones, with around nine tenths occurring only once. The sample comprised PBMCs or T cells enriched from blood (not recorded which). Receptor source: a woman between 40 and 55 years old who had recovered from COVID-19. Each CDR3 is given with its conserved first and last residue. Fields, in order: CDR3 DNA, CDR3 protein, V gene, J gene, D gene, clone size. The D gene is left open where the match is weak. Size tells how often a clone was seen (once, few, many) or the class of an expanded clone, and some rows leave it out.

DNA: TGTGCCAGCAGCTTGCCGACAGGGGGCAATGGCTACACCTTC
CDR3: CASSLPTGGNGYTF
V: TRBV5-6
J: TRBJ1-2
D: TRBD1
size: few

DNA: TGCGCCAGCAGTCATGGCTCGACTAGCGGGGGGGCTAGGTACAATGAGCAGTTCTTC
CDR3: CASSHGSTSGGARYNEQFF
V: TRBV23-1
J: TRBJ2-1
D: TRBD2
size: -

DNA: TGTGCCAGCAGCTTAGCGGGGGACAGGGGTGGCTACACCTTC
CDR3: CASSLAGDRGGYTF
V: TRBV7-8
J: TRBJ1-2
D: TRBD1
size: -

DNA: TGTGCCAGCAGTGAATTGTCTAGCGGGAGTGACGAGCAGTACTTC
CDR3: CASSELSSGSDEQYF
V: TRBV6-1
J: TRBJ2-7
D: TRBD2
size: -

DNA: TGTGCCAGCAGTCCCCCCACACCAGATACGCAGTATTTT
CDR3: CASSPPTPDTQYF
V: TRBV27
J: TRBJ2-3
D: -
size: -

DNA: TGTGCCAGCAGTTACGGAGGAGAGAACACTGAAGCTTTCTTT
CDR3: CASSYGGENTEAFF
V: TRBV6-2/TRBV6-3
J: TRBJ1-1
D: -
size: -

DNA: TGTGCCAGCAGCTCCGGACAGGGTTCAGGAAACACCATATATTTT
CDR3: CASSSGQGSGNTIYF
V: TRBV5-4
J: TRBJ1-3
D: TRBD1
size: -

DNA: TGTGCCAGCAGCCTCGGACAGGGTTCCTACAATGAGCAGTTCTTC
CDR3: CASSLGQGSYNEQFF
V: TRBV7-3
J: TRBJ2-1
D: TRBD1
size: -

DNA: TGTGCCAGCAGTTCTACGGGGATCGGGACCCAGTACTTC
CDR3: CASSSTGIGTQYF
V: TRBV12-3/TRBV12-4
J: TRBJ2-5
D: -
size: -

DNA: TGCGCCAGCAGCCCGCGGACAGGGTATGAAAAACTGTTTTTT
CDR3: CASSPRTGYEKLFF
V: TRBV4-1
J: TRBJ1-4
D: TRBD1
size: -

DNA: TGTGCCAGCACGGCCAGTCTTTTATTGCGGGCGAACACTGAAGCTTTCTTT
CDR3: CASTASLLLRANTEAFF
V: TRBV2
J: TRBJ1-1
D: -
size: -

DNA: TGTGCCAGTAGTACCAAAACCAGACAGGGATTAGTCAGCAATCAGCCCCAGCATTTT
CDR3: CASSTKTRQGLVSNQPQHF
V: TRBV19
J: TRBJ1-5
D: TRBD1
size: -

DNA: TGCGCCAGCAGCAGAGGGACAGGGGGTGCAGATACGCAGTATTTT
CDR3: CASSRGTGGADTQYF
V: TRBV5-1
J: TRBJ2-3
D: TRBD1
size: -

DNA: TGTGCCAGCAGCGGCAGCGGGCCGAGGAACACTGAAGCTTTCTTT
CDR3: CASSGSGPRNTEAFF
V: TRBV7-9
J: TRBJ1-1
D: -
size: once

DNA: TGTGCCAGCAGCTTAGGGTCGGACAGCCTGAACACCGGGGAGCTGTTTTTT
CDR3: CASSLGSDSLNTGELFF
V: TRBV11-2
J: TRBJ2-2
D: -
size: few

DNA: TGTGCCGGTCGGGACAGCCACTATGGCTACACCTTC
CDR3: CAGRDSHYGYTF
V: TRBV5-3
J: TRBJ1-2
D: TRBD1
size: few

DNA: TGTGCCACCCGGACAGGGAGTCAGCCCCAGCATTTT
CDR3: CATRTGSQPQHF
V: TRBV15
J: TRBJ1-5
D: TRBD1
size: -

DNA: TGCGCCAGCAGCCAAGATCGGTTTAGCGGAGCCCAGTACTTC
CDR3: CASSQDRFSGAQYF
V: TRBV4-3
J: TRBJ2-4
D: -
size: -

DNA: TGTGCCAGCAGCGGGGACAGGGGCGTCACTGAAGCTTTCTTT
CDR3: CASSGDRGVTEAFF
V: TRBV5-6
J: TRBJ1-1
D: TRBD1
size: -

DNA: TGTGCCAGCAGCTTAGATCGCTCTAGCGGGCAGTTCTTC
CDR3: CASSLDRSSGQFF
V: TRBV11-2
J: TRBJ2-1
D: TRBD2
size: -

DNA: TGTGCCAGCAGTTTAGATCAAGGAGGTTCACCCCTCCACTTT
CDR3: CASSLDQGGSPLHF
V: TRBV6-5
J: TRBJ1-6
D: -
size: -

DNA: TGTGCCAGCAGCTTGGATGGACTAGCGAGCAGGTTCTTC
CDR3: CASSLDGLASRFF
V: TRBV7-2
J: TRBJ2-1
D: TRBD2
size: -

DNA: TGTGCCAGCAGCTTAGAGGTCACAGGGGATGGCTACACCTTC
CDR3: CASSLEVTGDGYTF
V: TRBV11-2
J: TRBJ1-2
D: TRBD1
size: -

DNA: TGCGCCAGCAGCTTGAAGGGACAGGACAATGAGCAGTTCTTC
CDR3: CASSLKGQDNEQFF
V: TRBV5-1
J: TRBJ2-1
D: TRBD1
size: few

DNA: TGTGCCAGCAGTGGGGGGACTAGCGGGAGGGAGTACTTC
CDR3: CASSGGTSGREYF
V: TRBV25-1
J: TRBJ2-7
D: TRBD2
size: -

DNA: TGTGCCAGCAGCCGGGGACAGGGGGCAGTAAGAACTAATGAAAAACTGTTTTTT
CDR3: CASSRGQGAVRTNEKLFF
V: TRBV28
J: TRBJ1-4
D: TRBD1
size: -

DNA: TGTGCCAGCAGAACAGGGCCCACTGAAGCTTTCTTT
CDR3: CASRTGPTEAFF
V: TRBV2
J: TRBJ1-1
D: -
size: -

DNA: TGTGCCAGCAGCCATAGGGACAGGGGGCAAAATCCCTACGAGCAGTACTTC
CDR3: CASSHRDRGQNPYEQYF
V: TRBV4-2
J: TRBJ2-7
D: TRBD1
size: few

DNA: TGTGCCAGCAGCGCAAATAAACTTTTGAACACCGGGGAGCTGTTTTTT
CDR3: CASSANKLLNTGELFF
V: TRBV7-3
J: TRBJ2-2
D: -
size: -

DNA: TGCGCCAGCAGCCCTCTCACAGCGCATCCGGACTCCGCCGGGGAGCTGTTTTTT
CDR3: CASSPLTAHPDSAGELFF
V: TRBV4-3
J: TRBJ2-2
D: -
size: -

DNA: TGCGCCAGCAGCCCTACCACAGCTAACTATGGCTACACCTTC
CDR3: CASSPTTANYGYTF
V: TRBV5-1
J: TRBJ1-2
D: -
size: -

DNA: TGTGCCAGCAGCTTAGAGGGGGAAAATGTGAACACCTTC
CDR3: CASSLEGENVNTF
V: TRBV7-9
J: TRBJ1-2
D: -
size: -

DNA: TGTGCCAGCAGATCTACTAGTGGGGAGACCCAGTACTTC
CDR3: CASRSTSGETQYF
V: TRBV6-5
J: TRBJ2-5
D: -
size: once

DNA: TGTGCCTGGAGAGGCAGGGCGGTCGGCTACACCTTC
CDR3: CAWRGRAVGYTF
V: TRBV30
J: TRBJ1-2
D: -
size: few

DNA: TGTGCCAGCAGCTTAGTAGGGGGCGCGGGCAATGAGCAGTTCTTC
CDR3: CASSLVGGAGNEQFF
V: TRBV7-9
J: TRBJ2-1
D: TRBD1
size: -

DNA: TGTGCCAGCAGCCACAGGGAACGAGACTATGGCTACACCTTC
CDR3: CASSHRERDYGYTF
V: TRBV6-5
J: TRBJ1-2
D: -
size: -

DNA: TGTGCCAGCAGTGAAGGTACAGGCAGGGGGCTAGATACGCAGTATTTT
CDR3: CASSEGTGRGLDTQYF
V: TRBV6-1
J: TRBJ2-3
D: TRBD1
size: -

DNA: TGTGCCAGCAGCTTGGCCGGACAGGGGAGGTACGAGCAGTACTTC
CDR3: CASSLAGQGRYEQYF
V: TRBV5-4
J: TRBJ2-7
D: TRBD1
size: -

DNA: TGTGCCAGCAGCTTTCGGACTACCTCTCTAGATGAGCAGTTCTTC
CDR3: CASSFRTTSLDEQFF
V: TRBV7-9
J: TRBJ2-1
D: -
size: -

DNA: TGCGCCAGCAGTCAATCTTTCCCCCGGGGGATGGGCACTGAAGCTTTCTTT
CDR3: CASSQSFPRGMGTEAFF
V: TRBV23-1
J: TRBJ1-1
D: -
size: -

DNA: TGTGCCAGCAGGATCCCAGGGACTAACTATGGCTACACCTTC
CDR3: CASRIPGTNYGYTF
V: TRBV27
J: TRBJ1-2
D: -
size: -

DNA: TGTGCCAGTAGTGTGGACAGTAAGTCTGGGGCCAACGTCCTGACTTTC
CDR3: CASSVDSKSGANVLTF
V: TRBV19
J: TRBJ2-6
D: -
size: -

DNA: TGTGCCAGCTCACCAATGGGGCGGGGTACGGCGGGGGAGCAGTTCTTC
CDR3: CASSPMGRGTAGEQFF
V: TRBV18
J: TRBJ2-1
D: -
size: -

DNA: TGTGCCAGCAGTGAATTGCGGGGACAGGACCTAACTAATTGCGAGCAGTACTTC
CDR3: CASSELRGQDLTNCEQYF
V: TRBV25-1
J: TRBJ2-7
D: TRBD1
size: -

DNA: TGTGCCAGCAGCCAAAAGGGGAGGGTAGCTAACTATGGCTACACCTTC
CDR3: CASSQKGRVANYGYTF
V: TRBV3-1/TRBV3-2
J: TRBJ1-2
D: -
size: -

DNA: TGCAGCGTTGATGGGACAGGGAGGAGCGGCGGCTACACCTTC
CDR3: CSVDGTGRSGGYTF
V: TRBV29-1
J: TRBJ1-2
D: TRBD1
size: -

DNA: TGTGCCAGCAGCGCAGGTGGGGCGTCCAATTCACCCCTCCACTTT
CDR3: CASSAGGASNSPLHF
V: TRBV2
J: TRBJ1-6
D: -
size: -

DNA: TGTGCCAGCAGCAACAGCTACGAGCAGTACTTC
CDR3: CASSNSYEQYF
V: TRBV5-6
J: TRBJ2-7
D: -
size: -

DNA: TGCGCCAGCAGCCAAGAGGGGACAGGGGTAAACACTGAAGCTTTTTTT
CDR3: CASSQEGTGVNTEAFF
V: TRBV4-1
J: TRBJ1-1
D: TRBD1
size: -

DNA: TGTGCCAGCAGCTTGTTAATAGGGGCCAATGGCTACACCTTC
CDR3: CASSLLIGANGYTF
V: TRBV5-4
J: TRBJ1-2
D: -
size: many